This passage covers 26 T cell receptor beta chains from one sample sequenced in a study of shared clonotypes between healthy human individuals. It was CD45RO-negative cells, positively selected for CCR7, that made up naive CD8 cells, with terminally differentiated effector memory CD45RA+ cells excluded. Sequenced by immunoSEQ multiplex PCR; TCRdb stores in-frame clones only, minus some. The data hold 1.5 million to 2.5 million clones, with about 95% observed a single time. Sequencing was carried out using naive CD8+ T cells sorted from blood. Receptor source: a man between 18 and 29 years old in good health.

V gene TRBV9 combines with J gene TRBJ2-2; 7 positions match TRBD1. The CDR3 is 16 residues long. The trim removed 2 bases at V and 5 bases at J, leaving 9 bases unmatched. Germline assignment: CDR1 SGDLS and CDR2 YYNGEE. CDR3 sequence: CASSVLSQGVTGELFF. In DNA form, the CDR3 reads TGTGCCAGCAGCGTTTTGAGCCAGGGGGTAACCGGGGAGCTGTTTTTT.

Note on this clone: The sample carries other DNA sequences with the same CDR3. The chain couples TRBV19 to TRBJ2-7; D gene uncertain. The CDR3 length is 13 residues. Trimming shortened V by 1 base and J by 4 bases, and 8 bases separated the two germline ends. Per germline, CDR1 LNHDA and CDR2 SQIVND (reference sequence). The CDR3 nucleotides are TGTGCCAGTAGTATAGGAGACGGTTACGAGCAGTACTTC. Its protein is CASSIGDGYEQYF.

The chain has TRBV30 and TRBJ1-5; 9 nucleotides line up with TRBD1. V trimming: 2 bases; J trimming: 6 bases; junction bases outside the gene matches: 5. The V gene's germline CDR1 is GTSNPN and CDR2 SVGIG (reference sequence). The CDR3 is made up of 14 amino acids. The CDR3 loop is CAWSKGQGGQPQHF. DNA for the CDR3: TGTGCCTGGAGTAAGGGACAGGGAGGTCAGCCCCAGCATTTT.

The CDR3 coding sequence is TGTGCCAGCAGGCGAGCAGGGGGAGGATATGGCTACACCTTC. It codes for CASRRAGGGYGYTF. The chain links TRBV27 to TRBJ1-2; 7 nucleotides line up with TRBD1. V lost 6 bases to trimming and J lost 5 bases; unmatched junction nucleotides: 9. The CDR3 runs to 14 residues. Germline values: CDR1 MNHEY, CDR2 SMNVEV (reference sequence).

The V call is TRBV11-2, the J call TRBJ2-1; 11 positions agree with TRBD2. CDR1 and CDR2 (germline): SGHAT, FQNNGV. V shed 4 bases, J shed 6 bases, and the junction held 5 bases outside the gene matches. The CDR3 loop spans 15 amino acids. The chain's CDR3 is CASSYSGGAGNEQFF. In DNA form, the CDR3 reads TGTGCCAGCAGCTATAGCGGGGGGGCCGGCAATGAGCAGTTCTTC.

The chain employs TRBV5-6 and TRBJ2-2; D unresolved. Per germline, CDR1 SGHDT and CDR2 YYEEEE. The CDR3 spans 14 residues. Trimming took 1 base from V and 1 from J, leaving 5 bases between them. The CDR3 bases are TGTGCCAGCAGCTTGTACCTGAACACCGGGGAGCTGTTTTTT. It is translated as CASSLYLNTGELFF.

This chain links TRBV4-2 with TRBJ2-1; perhaps TRBD2 as D (5 bases). CDR3 size: 17 residues. CDR1 and CDR2 (germline): LGHNA, YNFKEQ. The germline V and J ends were trimmed by 4 bases and 1 base, with 17 bases remaining between them. The CDR3 DNA reads TGTGCCAGCAGCCCCCTCCCAGGACTTGAGTCCTACAATGAGCAGTTCTTC. It yields the protein CASSPLPGLESYNEQFF.

As concerns this clone: The same CDR3 also results from other DNA sequences found in this sample. This chain connects TRBV9 to TRBJ2-7; D not certain. The CDR3 is 15 residues long. CDR1 SGDLS and CDR2 YYNGEE come from the germline V gene. V dropped 0 bases and J dropped 0 bases, with 10 bases sitting between them. CDR3 amino acids: CASSVGDSSSYEQYF. The CDR3 nucleotides are TGTGCCAGCAGCGTAGGTGACTCGAGCTCCTACGAGCAGTACTTC.

This chain links TRBV5-6 with TRBJ1-5; no definite D call. V was pared by 5 bases and J by 8 bases, with 14 bases between. Germline-derived CDR1 and CDR2 are SGHDT and YYEEEE. There are 13 residues in the CDR3. CDR3 in amino acids: CASRIQGLEPQHF. CDR3 bases: TGTGCCAGCAGAATACAAGGGCTGGAGCCCCAGCATTTT.

In this sample, this clone turned up once. The chain links TRBV27 to TRBJ1-2; 9 positions match TRBD1. The germline gives CDR1 MNHEY, CDR2 SMNVEV (reference sequence). The ends lost 0 bases at V and 8 bases at J; junction bases unmatched: 16. The length of the CDR3 is 18 residues. CDR3 DNA: TGTGCCAGCAGTTTATCGGGGACAGGGTGGACTAAACTGGGAGGCTACACCTTC. Its translation is CASSLSGTGWTKLGGYTF.

This sequence joins TRBV7-9 and TRBJ1-5; D unclear. The CDR3 runs to 15 residues. The germline V gene encodes CDR1 SEHNR and CDR2 FQNEAQ (reference sequence). Trimming shortened V by 0 bases and J by 7 bases, and 13 bases separated the two germline ends. The CDR3 nucleotides are TGTGCCAGCAGCTTAGCTGGGGAGATGGGGCAGCCCCAGCATTTT. This sequence encodes CASSLAGEMGQPQHF.

The chain carries TRBV5-1 and TRBJ2-5, with 8 positions matching TRBD2. Germline assignment: CDR1 SGHRS and CDR2 YFSETQ. The CDR3 consists of 15 residues. The J segment lost 3 bases and the V segment lost 6 bases, leaving 10 bases of the junction unmatched. In nucleotides, the CDR3 is TGCGCCAGCAACGGAGGGGCGGGAGGAAAAGAGACCCAGTACTTC. Translating it yields CASNGGAGGKETQYF.

The chain carries TRBV27 and TRBJ2-1; D is uncertain. V lost 2 bases, J lost 10 bases, and 12 bases lay in between. CDR1 is MNHEY, CDR2 SMNVEV, per germline (reference sequence). The CDR3 extends over 13 amino acids. CDR3 sequence (DNA): TGTGCCAGCAGTTTAAGTTTGGTGGGCGAGCAGTTCTTC. Translation: CASSLSLVGEQFF.

V and J are TRBV7-8 and TRBJ2-7; 12 nucleotides agree with TRBD1. This CDR3 is 18 amino acids long. With 3 bases clipped from V and 5 bases from J, the junction kept 14 bases outside the gene matches. Germline V CDR1 and CDR2: SGHVS, FQNEAQ. The CDR3 DNA reads as TGTGCCAGCAGCTTTGAGACGAGGGACAGGGGGCGCCCCAACGAGCAGTACTTC. It translates to CASSFETRDRGRPNEQYF.

This sequence joins TRBV6-5 and TRBJ2-2, with D unclear. Trimming shortened V by 6 bases and J by 7 bases, and 15 bases separated the two germline ends. The germline V gene encodes CDR1 MNHEY and CDR2 SVGAGI. The CDR3 sequence is 14 residues long. CDR3 DNA: TGTGCCAGCAGCCCAAATGGGGTCAACGGGGAGCTGTTTTTT. Translating gives CASSPNGVNGELFF.

This chain connects TRBV18 to TRBJ2-7; 7 nucleotides agree with TRBD2. Germline CDR1 KGHSH, CDR2 LQKENI. The CDR3 is 14 amino acids. The junction had 6 bases not matched to a gene; V was cut back by 5 bases and J by 2 bases. The CDR3: CASSGASGAYEQYF. The CDR3 DNA follows: TGTGCCAGCTCAGGGGCTAGCGGAGCCTACGAGCAGTACTTC.

V and J are TRBV5-1 and TRBJ2-7; 9 bases are shared with TRBD1. V lost 2 bases to trimming and J lost 3 bases; unmatched junction nucleotides: 6. The germline CDR1 and CDR2 sequences are SGHRS and YFSETQ. This CDR3 comprises 15 residues. The CDR3 bases are TGCGCCAGCAGCTTCCATTCGGGACAGGGCTACGAGCAGTACTTC. Its protein is CASSFHSGQGYEQYF. The variable domain in full, with the rest retrieved from reference TRBV5-1 and TRBJ2-7, is KAGVTQTPRYLIKTRGQQVTLSCSPISGHRSVSWYQQTPGQGLQFLFEYFSETQRNKGNFPGRFSGRQFSNSRSEMNVSTLELGDSALYLCASSFHSGQGYEQYFGPGTRLTVT.

The J gene is TRBJ2-5, the V gene TRBV6-6, with D unresolved. The germline V and J ends were trimmed by 0 bases and 5 bases, with 10 bases remaining between them. This CDR3 is 14 amino acids long. Germline CDR1 is MNHNY and CDR2 is SVGAGI (reference sequence). CDR3 coding DNA: TGTGCCAGCAGTTACTCGAGTGAGGAGGAGACCCAGTACTTC. Translation: CASSYSSEEETQYF.

The chain joins TRBV30 to TRBJ2-7, with TRBD2 identical over 7 bases. V lost 2 bases to trimming and J lost 2 bases; unmatched junction nucleotides: 3. The CDR3 is 13 residues long. Germline V gene sequence: CDR1 GTSNPN, CDR2 SVGIG (reference sequence). CDR3 amino acids: CAWSLGGTYEQYF. The CDR3 coding sequence is TGTGCCTGGAGTTTGGGGGGGACCTACGAGCAGTACTTC.

The chain is built from TRBV30 and TRBJ1-1, with unresolved D. The V end lost 2 bases, the J end lost 6 bases, and 7 bases lay between the germline ends. The length of the CDR3 is 11 residues. Germline V lookup: CDR1 GTSNPN, CDR2 SVGIG (reference sequence). CDR3 residues: CAWSYGAEAFF. CDR3 bases: TGTGCCTGGAGTTATGGGGCTGAAGCTTTCTTT.

The chain uses TRBV10-3 and TRBJ2-2, with D tentatively TRBD1 (5 bases). The germline CDR1 and CDR2 sequences are ENHRY and SYGVKD. V dropped 7 bases and J dropped 5 bases, with 11 bases sitting between them. This CDR3 has 13 amino acids. The CDR3 loop reads CAINLQGTGELFF. DNA for the CDR3: TGTGCCATCAACCTTCAGGGAACCGGGGAGCTGTTTTTT.

This chain links TRBV7-8 with TRBJ2-3; 9 bases fit TRBD2. The CDR3 sequence is 14 residues long. With 1 base clipped from V and 5 bases from J, the junction kept 1 base outside the gene matches. Per the germline V gene, CDR1 is SGHVS and CDR2 is FQNEAQ. The CDR3 nucleotides read TGTGCCAGCAGCTTAGGGACTAGCGTAGATACGCAGTATTTT. Translating it yields CASSLGTSVDTQYF.

The CDR3, as DNA: TGTGCCTGGAAAGAGTTATATAATTCACCCCTCCACTTT. Its translation: CAWKELYNSPLHF. V and J are TRBV30 and TRBJ1-6, with D unclear. This CDR3 has 13 residues. Germline V gives CDR1 GTSNPN, CDR2 SVGIG (reference sequence). Trimming removed 4 bases from V and 4 bases from J, with 8 bases in between.

Points on this clone: The identical CDR3 is also encoded by other nucleotide sequences in the sample. The rearrangement joins TRBV7-8 to TRBJ2-7; TRBD1 aligns across 7 bases. Germline V CDR1 and CDR2: SGHVS, FQNEAQ. CDR3 length: 13 amino acids. Losses at the gene ends were 5 bases for V and 3 bases for J; bases not matched to a gene: 4. The CDR3 DNA is TGTGCCAGCAGCCTAACAGGGGACTACGAGCAGTACTTC. Its translation: CASSLTGDYEQYF.

With regard to this clone: Distinct nucleotide sequences in the sample also encode this CDR3. The chain uses TRBV6-5 and TRBJ1-1, with D possibly TRBD1 on 5 matching bases. With 6 bases removed from V and 5 bases from J, the gap between germline ends came to 13 bases. Germline V gene lookup returns CDR1 MNHEY and CDR2 SVGAGI. This CDR3 region has 13 residues. The CDR3 region has the DNA TGTGCCAGCAGCTTACTGGGGGGGACTGAAGCTTTCTTT. It encodes CASSLLGGTEAFF.

The V call is TRBV27, the J call TRBJ2-7; TRBD1 agrees at 8 bases. CDR3 length equals 14 residues. Germline V gives CDR1 MNHEY, CDR2 SMNVEV (reference sequence). V lost 3 bases to trimming and J lost 3 bases; unmatched junction nucleotides: 4. In DNA form, the CDR3 reads TGTGCCAGCAGTTTGGACGGACAGGGCTACGAGCAGTACTTC. Protein sequence: CASSLDGQGYEQYF.